This T cell receptor (beta chain) was recorded in a study of blood T cell repertoires in COVID-19. Study-level background: From the United States, Italy and Spain came samples of acute and convalescent COVID-19.

In the original workflow: From reference gene primer amplification, estimates of nucleated cell counts were derived. Assay: immunoSEQ multiplex PCR; the TCRdb copy retains only in-frame clones and omits some. Clonal size and the V and J genes are those of that table, whereas D and trimming came from the DNA. The table lists around 250,000 clones, 84% of them singletons. This clone was found once. The CDR3 has 16 amino acids. V lost 4 bases and J lost 4; bases outside the gene matches: 5. Germline CDR1 and CDR2: SGHRS and YFSETQ. This clonotype was sampled from a human donor in a cohort sampled during active COVID-19. The sequenced material came from peripheral blood. J is TRBJ2-1 and V is TRBV5-1; 13 bases align to TRBD2. The CDR3 sequence: CASSPGLAGSYNEQFF. In DNA, the CDR3 is TGCGCCAGCAGCCCGGGACTAGCGGGGTCTTACAATGAGCAGTTCTTC.